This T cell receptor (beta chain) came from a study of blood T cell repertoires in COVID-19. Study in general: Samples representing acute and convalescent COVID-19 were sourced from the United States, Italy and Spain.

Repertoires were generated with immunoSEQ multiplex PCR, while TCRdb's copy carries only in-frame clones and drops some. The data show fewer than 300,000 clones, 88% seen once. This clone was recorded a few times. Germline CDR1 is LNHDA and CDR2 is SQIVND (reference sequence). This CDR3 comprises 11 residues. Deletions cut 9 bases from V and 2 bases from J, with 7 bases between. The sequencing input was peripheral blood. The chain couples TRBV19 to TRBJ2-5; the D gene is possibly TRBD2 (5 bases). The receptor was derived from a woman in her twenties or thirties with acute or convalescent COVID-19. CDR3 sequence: CASRGQETQYF. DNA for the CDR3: TGTGCCAGCAGAGGGCAAGAGACCCAGTACTTC.